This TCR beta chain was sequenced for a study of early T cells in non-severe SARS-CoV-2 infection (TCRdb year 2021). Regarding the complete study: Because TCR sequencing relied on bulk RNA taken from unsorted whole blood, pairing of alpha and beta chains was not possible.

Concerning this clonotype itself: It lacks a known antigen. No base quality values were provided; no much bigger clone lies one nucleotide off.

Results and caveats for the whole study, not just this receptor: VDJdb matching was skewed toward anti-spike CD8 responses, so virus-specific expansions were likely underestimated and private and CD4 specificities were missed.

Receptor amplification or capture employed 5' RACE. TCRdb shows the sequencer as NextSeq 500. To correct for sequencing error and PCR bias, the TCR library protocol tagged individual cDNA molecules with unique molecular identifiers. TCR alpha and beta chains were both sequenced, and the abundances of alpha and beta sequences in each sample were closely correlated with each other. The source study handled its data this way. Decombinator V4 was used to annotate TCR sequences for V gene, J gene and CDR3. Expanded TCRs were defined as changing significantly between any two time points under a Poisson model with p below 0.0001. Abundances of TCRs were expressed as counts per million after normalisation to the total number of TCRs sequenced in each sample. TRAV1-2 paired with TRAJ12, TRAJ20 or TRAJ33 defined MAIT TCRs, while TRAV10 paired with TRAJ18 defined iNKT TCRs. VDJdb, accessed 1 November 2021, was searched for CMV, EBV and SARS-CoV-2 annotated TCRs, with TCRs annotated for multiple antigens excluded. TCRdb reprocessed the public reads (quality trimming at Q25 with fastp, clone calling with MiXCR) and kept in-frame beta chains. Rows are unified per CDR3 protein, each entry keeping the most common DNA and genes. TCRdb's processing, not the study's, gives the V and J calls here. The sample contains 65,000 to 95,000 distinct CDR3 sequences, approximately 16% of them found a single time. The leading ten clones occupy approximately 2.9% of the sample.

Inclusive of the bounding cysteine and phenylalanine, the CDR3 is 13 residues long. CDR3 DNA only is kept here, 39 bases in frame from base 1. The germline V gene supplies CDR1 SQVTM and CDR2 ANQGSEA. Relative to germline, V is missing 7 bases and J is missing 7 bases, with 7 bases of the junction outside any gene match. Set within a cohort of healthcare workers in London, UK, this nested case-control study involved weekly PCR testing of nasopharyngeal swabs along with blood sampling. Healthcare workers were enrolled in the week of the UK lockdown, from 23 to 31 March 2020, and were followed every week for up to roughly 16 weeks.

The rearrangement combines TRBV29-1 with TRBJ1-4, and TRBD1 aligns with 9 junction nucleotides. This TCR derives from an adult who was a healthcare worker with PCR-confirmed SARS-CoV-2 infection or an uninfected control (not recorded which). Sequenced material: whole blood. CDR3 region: CSAPDRGGEKLFF. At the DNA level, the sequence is TGCAGCGCCCCGGACAGGGGTGGTGAAAAACTGTTTTTT.